The source of this TCR beta chain is a study of CD8+ T cells in alopecia areata. Study background: Treated patients took oral tofacitinib at 5 to 10 mg twice daily. Tofacitinib ran for 6 to 18 months before 6 months off drug. General observations from the study: An increase in clonality over normal scalp was evident in lesional scalp, especially alopecia totalis/universalis.

Reverse transcribed after extraction, RNA yielded cDNA as the sequencing template. Here immunoSEQ multiplex PCR was the method, and the copy in TCRdb shows in-frame clones only, minus some. This sample has 150,000 or so clones; around 47% occur once, and the top ten carry 6% to 7%. In regard to this clone: Its antigen is undetermined.

Alopecia areata patients had lesional scalp punch biopsies and peripheral blood taken from them. V shed 2 bases and J shed 6 bases, with 11 bases lying between them. The germline gives CDR1 MNHNS, CDR2 SASEGT. There are 14 residues in the CDR3. The origin of this receptor is a human donor with alopecia areata. Sequenced: CD4+ T cells sorted from blood. The chain has TRBV6-1 and TRBJ1-5; the D is unclear. CDR3 sequence reads: CASSEREGGQPQHF. As DNA, the CDR3 is TGTGCCAGCAGTGAAAGGGAGGGAGGTCAGCCCCAGCATTTT.